Here is one T cell receptor beta chain with its context. TCRdb's table, derived via immunoSEQ multiplex PCR, lists solely in-frame clones and lacks some. The data contain under 250,000 clones, approximately 88% of them singletons. Treatment: some 20 received Ad26.COV2.S at low or high dose, single or two shots; roughly five received placebo; per-sample allocation not given. The samples date from day 63 after the first vaccine or placebo injection. The data originate from a study of Ad26.COV2.S vaccination and SARS-CoV-2 variants. The sequence derives from a person aged 18-60 years who received the Ad26.COV2.S COVID-19 vaccine or a placebo. The sequenced sample was peripheral blood, obtained in a trial of Ad26.COV2.S vaccine versus placebo.

The CDR3 sequence: CASSKGGQTDTEAFF. The DNA of the CDR3 is TGTGCCAGTTCGAAAGGGGGGCAAACCGACACTGAAGCTTTCTTT. The chain couples TRBV9 to TRBJ1-1; TRBD1 is a possible D gene (6 bases). Germline V gene lookup returns CDR1 SGDLS and CDR2 YYNGEE. V lost 8 bases to trimming and J lost 3 bases, with 20 bases between them. The CDR3 contains 15 residues.